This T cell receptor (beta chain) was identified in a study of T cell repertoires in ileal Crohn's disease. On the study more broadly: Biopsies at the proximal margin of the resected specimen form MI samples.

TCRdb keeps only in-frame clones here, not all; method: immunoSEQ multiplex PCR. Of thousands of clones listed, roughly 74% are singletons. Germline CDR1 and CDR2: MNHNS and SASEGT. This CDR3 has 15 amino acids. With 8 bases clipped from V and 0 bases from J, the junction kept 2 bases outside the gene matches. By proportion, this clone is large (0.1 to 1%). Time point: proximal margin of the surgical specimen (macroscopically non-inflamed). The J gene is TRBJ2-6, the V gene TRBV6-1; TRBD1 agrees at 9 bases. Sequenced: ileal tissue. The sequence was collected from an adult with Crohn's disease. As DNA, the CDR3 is TGTGCCAGCGCACAGGGGGCCTCTGGGGCCAACGTCCTGACTTTC. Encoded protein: CASAQGASGANVLTF.